The 27 T cell receptor beta chains reported below all come from one sample, sequenced in a study of T-cell memory formation after mild COVID-19. Using its own MiXCR run on the 5' RACE reads, TCRdb lists one record per CDR3 protein. The repertoire holds under 300,000 distinct CDR3 sequences, with approximately 8% as singletons. Source material: PBMCs or a T cell subset sorted from them (not recorded which). Receptors were obtained from a man between 18 and 29 years old who had mild COVID-19 (a few samples of this study predate the infection). Cell type and time point are not known.

This clonotype was counted between two and nine times. The chain uses TRBV19 and TRBJ1-5; D is possibly TRBD1 (6 bases). This CDR3 spans 18 amino acids. Germline V gene lookup returns CDR1 LNHDA and CDR2 SQIVND (reference sequence). V lost 3 bases and J lost 0, with 18 bases in between. The CDR3 here is CASSIPPTGVYSNQPQHF. CDR3 DNA: TGTGCCAGTAGTATCCCACCGACAGGCGTCTATAGCAATCAGCCCCAGCATTTT.

The V gene is TRBV7-6, the J gene TRBJ2-3; perhaps TRBD2 as D (5 bases). Germline CDR1 is SGHVS and CDR2 is FNYEAQ. V shed 1 base and J shed 4 bases, with 9 bases lying between them. This CDR3 region has 14 residues. CDR3 bases: TGTGCCAGCAGCTTAGTCGGGGTTGCAGATACGCAGTATTTT. Translated, it gives CASSLVGVADTQYF.

This clonotype was observed a handful of times. The chain is built from TRBV9 and TRBJ2-5; 9 nucleotides agree with TRBD1. The V and J ends lost 4 bases and 5 bases, in that order; junction bases with no gene match: 6. Germline V gene lookup returns CDR1 SGDLS and CDR2 YYNGEE. CDR3 length: 14 residues. This CDR3 is CASSPNRGRETQYF. CDR3 DNA: TGTGCCAGCAGCCCAAACAGGGGGCGGGAGACCCAGTACTTC. Variable domain in full (rest from reference TRBV9 and TRBJ2-5): DSGVTQTPKHLITATGQRVTLRCSPRSGDLSVYWYQQSLDQGLQFLIQYYNGEERAKGNILERFSAQQFPDLHSELNLSSLELGDSALYFCASSPNRGRETQYFGPGTRLLVL.

By share, this clonotype ranks as medium-sized. The V call is TRBV4-3, the J call TRBJ2-5, with 9 bases that match TRBD2. The CDR3 sequence is 15 residues long. With V trimmed by 0 bases and J by 1 base, 0 bases remained unmatched. CDR1 is LGHNA and CDR2 is YSLEER in the germline V gene. CDR3 in DNA: TGCGCCAGCAGCCAAGAGCGGGGGGGCCAAGAGACCCAGTACTTC. Amino acid sequence: CASSQERGGQETQYF.

This clonotype has at least ten counts. This chain uses TRBV5-1 with TRBJ1-1; D gene uncertain. The V and J ends lost 0 bases and 3 bases respectively, with 12 bases between them. The germline V gene encodes CDR1 SGHRS and CDR2 YFSETQ. This CDR3 comprises 15 residues. CDR3 in DNA: TGCGCCAGCAGCTTGGACTGGTTGGCGGACACTGAAGCTTTCTTT. Translated, it gives CASSLDWLADTEAFF.

In this sample, this clonotype turned up many times. The J gene is TRBJ2-1, the V gene TRBV20-1; the D gene is possibly TRBD1 (5 bases). Germline V gene lookup returns CDR1 DFQATT and CDR2 SNEGSKA (reference sequence). The CDR3 sequence is 14 residues long. Trimming took off 6 bases at V and 5 bases at J, with 17 bases between the two ends. CDR3 bases: TGCAGTGCCAACTCTCAAGGGGCGCACAATGAGCAGTTCTTC. This gives the protein CSANSQGAHNEQFF.

The CDR3 DNA is TGCAGTGTTCTTCGGTCGGGAGATGAAAAACTGTTTTTT. Protein sequence: CSVLRSGDEKLFF. The genes are TRBV20-1 and TRBJ1-4; D ambiguous. The CDR3 loop spans 13 amino acids. From germline, CDR1 is DFQATT and CDR2 SNEGSKA (reference sequence). V lost 7 bases and J lost 6, with 15 bases in between.

This clonotype was counted a few times. The chain uses TRBV4-1 and TRBJ2-5; unclear D gene. CDR1 and CDR2 (germline): MGHRA, YSYEKL. Trimming removed 4 bases at V and 3 bases at J, with 12 bases between. This CDR3 has 14 residues. This chain's CDR3 is CASSRGAIEETQYF. The CDR3 nucleotides read TGCGCCAGCAGCCGAGGAGCCATAGAAGAGACCCAGTACTTC.

This clonotype occurred many times. V and J are TRBV7-2 and TRBJ2-5; D call uncertain. Germline CDR1 SGHTA, CDR2 FQGNSA. The CDR3 is 11 amino acids. Trimming took off 5 bases at V and 8 bases at J, with 9 bases between the two ends. The CDR3 loop reads CASSPSGTQYF. The CDR3 DNA reads as TGTGCCAGCAGCCCTAGTGGCACCCAGTACTTC.

The chain recombines TRBV5-1 with TRBJ1-1; 8 nucleotides match TRBD1. V gave up 4 bases and J gave up 3 bases; unmatched junction bases: 8. The germline V gene has CDR1 SGHRS and CDR2 YFSETQ. This CDR3 is built from 15 residues. The CDR3 is CASSRRTGTDTEAFF. The CDR3 bases are TGCGCCAGCAGCAGGCGGACAGGGACGGACACTGAAGCTTTCTTT.

The rearrangement uses TRBV6-1 and TRBJ1-3; TRBD1 matches at 7 bases. J lost 1 base, V lost 5 bases, and 5 bases had no gene match. This CDR3 comprises 15 residues. Germline assignment: CDR1 MNHNS and CDR2 SASEGT. The CDR3 protein is CASSRQGISGNTIYF. The DNA for the CDR3 is TGTGCCAGCAGTCGACAGGGTATTTCTGGAAACACCATATATTTT.

This clonotype came up many times. Here the CDR3 DNA reads TGTGCTAGTGGTTTGGGGGACAGTACCCAAGAGACCCAGTACTTC. Protein: CASGLGDSTQETQYF. The genes are TRBV12-5 and TRBJ2-5; 7 nucleotides match TRBD1. Germline V gene sequence: CDR1 LGHNT, CDR2 FRNRAP. This CDR3 is 15 amino acids long. Trimming cost V 1 base and J 1 base; bases outside gene matches: 3.

The sample holds many counts of this clonotype. This sequence joins TRBV7-2 and TRBJ2-5, with D possibly TRBD1 on 6 matching bases. Germline V lookup: CDR1 SGHTA, CDR2 FQGNSA. V shed 3 bases and J shed 7 bases, with 18 bases lying between them. The CDR3 totals 15 residues. Here the CDR3 DNA reads TGTGCCAGCAGCTTTGTCCGGGACCCAGGGGTGACCCAGTACTTC. It specifies CASSFVRDPGVTQYF. Together with reference TRBV7-2 and TRBJ2-5, the CDR3 gives the full variable domain: GAGVSQSPSNKVTEKGKDVELRCDPISGHTALYWYRQSLGQGLEFLIYFQGNSAPDKSGLPSDRFSAERTGGSVSTLTIQRTQQEDSAVYLCASSFVRDPGVTQYFGPGTRLLVL.

This clonotype appeared a few times. The chain carries TRBV4-1 and TRBJ1-2, with D maybe TRBD1 (6 bases). This CDR3 comprises 19 residues. Germline lookup yields CDR1 MGHRA and CDR2 YSYEKL. The V gene lost 4 bases and the J gene lost 5 bases, with 29 bases spanning the gap. CDR3 loop: CASSLALVGRGDPLYGYTF. For the CDR3, the DNA is TGCGCCAGCAGCCTAGCCCTCGTTGGCAGGGGCGACCCTTTGTATGGCTACACCTTC.

This clonotype was seen a few times. The chain employs TRBV11-3 and TRBJ1-1, with D perhaps TRBD1 (5 bases). The CDR3 consists of 13 residues. V gave up 5 bases and J gave up 10 bases, with 17 bases separating them. Germline-derived CDR1 and CDR2 are SGHNT and YENEEA. CDR3 nucleotide sequence: TGTGCCAGCAGCGTTGGGGGAAGGGGCCCAGCTTTCTTT. Translated, it gives CASSVGGRGPAFF.

At least ten counts were recorded for this clonotype. V and J are TRBV3-1 and TRBJ2-5; no clear D. The V end lost 0 bases, the J end lost 7 bases, and 12 bases lay between the germline ends. This CDR3 region has 14 residues. Germline V gene data show CDR1 as LGHDT and CDR2 as YNNKEL (reference sequence). The CDR3 loop is CASSQDRAPGTQYF. As DNA, the CDR3 is TGTGCCAGCAGCCAAGACCGGGCGCCAGGGACCCAGTACTTC.

This clonotype was picked up many times. The chain recombines TRBV5-6 with TRBJ2-6; D not resolved. This CDR3 region has 15 residues. V was trimmed by 0 bases and J by 0 bases, leaving 4 bases between them. Germline CDR1 reads SGHDT; CDR2 reads YYEEEE. In DNA, the CDR3 is TGTGCCAGCAGCTTGGGGACCTCTGGGGCCAACGTCCTGACTTTC. The encoded protein is CASSLGTSGANVLTF.

This clonotype has only a few counts. The CDR3 loop is CASSRPGQGVGAFF. As DNA, the CDR3 is TGCGCCAGCAGCCGCCCGGGACAGGGGGTGGGTGCTTTCTTT. This chain connects TRBV4-3 to TRBJ1-1; 11 nucleotides align to TRBD1. CDR1 is LGHNA and CDR2 is YSLEER in the germline V gene. This CDR3 is 14 amino acids long. Trimming at V came to 4 bases and at J to 11 bases, leaving 9 bases not matched to a gene.

Only a few counts were recorded for this clonotype. V is TRBV20-1 and J is TRBJ2-5; TRBD1 matches at 8 bases. V was clipped by 3 bases and J by 3 bases; unmatched bases: 6. The germline V gene encodes CDR1 DFQATT and CDR2 SNEGSKA (reference sequence). The CDR3 contains 14 residues. The CDR3 loop reads CSARVTGEKETQYF. CDR3 nucleotides: TGCAGTGCTAGGGTGACAGGGGAAAAAGAGACCCAGTACTTC.

This chain joins TRBV27 and TRBJ1-4, with 7 bases identical to TRBD1. The junction had 4 bases not matched to a gene; V was cut back by 5 bases and J by 4 bases. Germline V gives CDR1 MNHEY, CDR2 SMNVEV (reference sequence). This CDR3 is built from 14 residues. The chain's CDR3 is CASSKTGFNEKLFF. CDR3 nucleotide sequence: TGTGCCAGCAGTAAGACAGGGTTTAATGAAAAACTGTTTTTT.

Many counts were recorded for this clonotype. The chain carries TRBV5-1 and TRBJ2-1; 8 nucleotides line up with TRBD2. The junction had 14 bases not matched to a gene; V was cut back by 4 bases and J by 2 bases. The V gene's germline CDR1 is SGHRS and CDR2 YFSETQ. CDR3 length: 18 amino acids. CDR3 nucleotides: TGCGCCAGCAGCGGAATATCCCTAGCGGGCTCCCCCTACAATGAGCAGTTCTTC. Residues: CASSGISLAGSPYNEQFF.

The V call is TRBV11-2, the J call TRBJ2-5; D could derive from TRBD1 or TRBD2 (7 bases each). This CDR3 contains 17 residues. Germline values: CDR1 SGHAT, CDR2 FQNNGV. The CDR3 sequence: CATSQGGGGWEGETQYF. The CDR3, as DNA: TGTGCTACGTCCCAGGGGGGTGGCGGTTGGGAGGGAGAGACCCAGTACTTC.

This clonotype was counted at least ten times. The gene calls are TRBV5-1 and TRBJ1-4, with D maybe TRBD1 (6 bases). The V gene's germline CDR1 is SGHRS and CDR2 YFSETQ. This CDR3 contains 14 residues. Trimming removed 9 bases from V and 6 bases from J, with 18 bases in between. CDR3 DNA: TGCGCCACCTCAAAGGGGGGGATTGATGAAAAACTGTTTTTT. Encoded protein: CATSKGGIDEKLFF. The whole variable domain, filled in from reference TRBV5-1 and TRBJ1-4, reads KAGVTQTPRYLIKTRGQQVTLSCSPISGHRSVSWYQQTPGQGLQFLFEYFSETQRNKGNFPGRFSGRQFSNSRSEMNVSTLELGDSALYLCATSKGGIDEKLFFGSGTQLSVL.

The J gene is TRBJ2-1, the V gene TRBV5-6, with 8 nucleotides matching TRBD2. CDR3 length: 12 residues. The V segment lost 1 base and the J segment 10 bases; nucleotides outside the gene matches: 1. In germline, CDR1 is SGHDT, CDR2 YYEEEE. This CDR3 is CASSLPGGEQFF. The CDR3 region has the DNA TGTGCCAGCAGCTTGCCGGGGGGGGAGCAGTTCTTC.

The chain carries TRBV4-1 and TRBJ1-5; 7 nucleotides agree with TRBD1. Germline CDR1 MGHRA, CDR2 YSYEKL. J lost 3 bases, V lost 4 bases, and 9 bases had no gene match. This CDR3 has 16 residues. CDR3 sequence (DNA): TGCGCCAGCAGCCGCCCGGGACAGAAGCTCAATCAGCCCCAGCATTTT. This codes for CASSRPGQKLNQPQHF.

The chain is built from TRBV14 and TRBJ2-3; a weak D match, TRBD2 (5 bases). Germline-derived CDR1 and CDR2 are SGHDN and FVKESK. The V end was cut by 6 bases, the J end by 0 bases, with 13 bases between. This CDR3 contains 15 residues. The CDR3 region has the DNA TGTGCCAGCAGGCGAGCGGTGTCTAGCACAGATACGCAGTATTTT. It specifies CASRRAVSSTDTQYF.

There are many counts of this clonotype. The chain has TRBV6-5 and TRBJ2-7; D not resolved. Deletions cut 6 bases from V and 3 bases from J, with 18 bases between. Germline V gene lookup returns CDR1 MNHEY and CDR2 SVGAGI. The CDR3 is made up of 15 amino acids. The CDR3 reads CASRSSGGSSYEQYF. In nucleotides, the CDR3 is TGTGCCAGCAGGAGCTCCGGCGGCTCTAGCTACGAGCAGTACTTC.